The 21 T cell receptor beta chains below come from one sample, sequenced in a study of shared clonotypes between healthy human individuals. Assay used: immunoSEQ multiplex PCR; TCRdb lists only in-frame clones, some missing. This table holds 2 million to 3 million clones, over 85% found once. Input material: naive CD4+ T cells sorted from blood. Subset given: CD45RA+ positively selected. These receptors came from a man aged 18 to 29 in good health.

V and J are TRBV20-1 and TRBJ1-6; a weak D match, TRBD1 (6 bases). CDR1 is DFQATT, CDR2 SNEGSKA, per germline (reference sequence). This CDR3 is built from 11 residues. Deletions cut 7 bases from V and 15 bases from J, with 16 bases between. The CDR3 sequence: CSVVITGSLHF. CDR3 in DNA: TGCAGTGTTGTAATAACAGGGAGCCTCCACTTT.

This clone was picked up a small number of times. V is TRBV30 and J is TRBJ1-1, with D unclear. Germline CDR1 and CDR2: GTSNPN and SVGIG (reference sequence). The CDR3 extends over 13 amino acids. Trimming took off 3 bases at V and 4 bases at J, with 12 bases between the two ends. The DNA for the CDR3 is TGTGCCTGGAGAAGGGATTTGTCCACTGAAGCTTTCTTT. Translated: CAWRRDLSTEAFF.

The V and J genes are TRBV19 and TRBJ2-7; 11 positions agree with TRBD2. V was clipped by 3 bases and J by 0 bases; unmatched bases: 4. Germline CDR1 and CDR2: LNHDA and SQIVND (reference sequence). This CDR3 comprises 16 residues. CDR3 DNA: TGTGCCAGTAGTATGGCAGGGACTAGCGGCTCCTACGAGCAGTACTTC. Encoded protein: CASSMAGTSGSYEQYF.

The chain has TRBV6-5 and TRBJ2-7; tentatively, D is TRBD2 (5 bases). Germline values: CDR1 MNHEY, CDR2 SVGAGI. The CDR3 covers 11 residues. The germline V and J ends were trimmed by 0 bases and 9 bases, with 6 bases remaining between them. The CDR3 DNA sequence: TGTGCCAGCAGTTACTCCGGGATGCAGTACTTC. Translating gives CASSYSGMQYF.

This clone has more than one count but fewer than ten. This specimen includes other DNA sequences encoding the same CDR3. This chain uses TRBV28 with TRBJ2-7, with TRBD2 as a possible D gene (5 bases). CDR3 length equals 14 residues. V was shortened by 2 bases and J by 0 bases, with 8 bases between the two germline ends. CDR1 MDHEN and CDR2 SYDVKM come from the germline V gene. The CDR3 sequence: CASSLPGSSYEQYF. As DNA, the CDR3 is TGTGCCAGCAGTTTACCGGGGAGCTCCTACGAGCAGTACTTC.

The chain has TRBV5-6 and TRBJ1-3; 7 bases are a match to TRBD1. Germline trimming cut 0 bases from V and 7 bases from J; bases unmatched to any gene: 4. The length of the CDR3 is 14 residues. Germline CDR1 is SGHDT and CDR2 is YYEEEE. CDR3 nucleotide sequence: TGTGCCAGCAGCTTGGACAGGGGTCCGAACACCATATATTTT. Translation gives CASSLDRGPNTIYF.

The CDR3 region is CASRAGTGIGDGYTF. The CDR3 coding sequence is TGTGCCAGCAGGGCCGGGACAGGAATCGGGGACGGCTACACCTTC. The chain has TRBV28 and TRBJ1-2; 8 bases map to TRBD1. The CDR3 extends over 15 amino acids. V gave up 6 bases and J gave up 8 bases; unmatched junction bases: 14. Germline loops: CDR1 MDHEN, CDR2 SYDVKM.

This clone was recorded once. The rearrangement joins TRBV10-2 to TRBJ2-2; perhaps D is TRBD1 or TRBD2 (5 bases each). Trimming stripped 6 bases from V and 1 base from J, with 9 bases between. This CDR3 region has 14 residues. Germline V gene data show CDR1 as WSHSY and CDR2 as SAAADI. CDR3: CASRGTGNTGELFF. The DNA of the CDR3 is TGCGCCAGCAGAGGGACGGGGAACACCGGGGAGCTGTTTTTT.

CDR3 sequence: CASIQTGVNSPLHF. In DNA, the CDR3 is TGTGCCAGCATCCAGACAGGGGTTAATTCACCCCTCCACTTT. This rearrangement joins TRBV5-6 to TRBJ1-6; 8 bases line up with TRBD1. This CDR3 comprises 14 residues. With 6 bases clipped from V and 6 bases from J, the junction kept 5 bases outside the gene matches. The germline V gene encodes CDR1 SGHDT and CDR2 YYEEEE.

A remark on this clone: Other DNA sequences within the sample encode an identical CDR3. The chain carries TRBV18 and TRBJ2-7; 8 nucleotides agree with TRBD1. Germline-derived CDR1 and CDR2 are KGHSH and LQKENI. There are 15 residues in the CDR3. Trimming removed 6 bases from V and 0 bases from J; junction bases left unmatched: 7. The CDR3 nucleotides read TGTGCCAGCTCTCCGGACAGGGCGAGCTCCTACGAGCAGTACTTC. This sequence encodes CASSPDRASSYEQYF.

This clone was counted once. This rearrangement joins TRBV28 to TRBJ2-7; 7 nucleotides agree with TRBD1. Germline assignment: CDR1 MDHEN and CDR2 SYDVKM. The CDR3 runs to 15 residues. J gave up 1 base and V 6 bases, and 9 bases lay outside the gene matches. This chain's CDR3 is CASRSSGTESYEQYF. The CDR3 DNA is TGTGCCAGCAGGTCCTCCGGGACAGAGTCCTACGAGCAGTACTTC. The entire variable domain, with the rest obtained from reference TRBV28 and TRBJ2-7, is as follows: DVKVTQSSRYLVKRTGEKVFLECVQDMDHENMFWYRQDPGLGLRLIYFSYDVKMKEKGDIPEGYSVSREKKERFSLILESASTNQTSMYLCASRSSGTESYEQYFGPGTRLTVT.

The chain joins TRBV18 to TRBJ2-3; D is undetermined. This CDR3 has 11 residues. Germline CDR1 reads KGHSH; CDR2 reads LQKENI. Trimming cost V 6 bases and J 4 bases, with 5 bases left between them. The CDR3 is CASSLADTQYF. For the CDR3, the DNA is TGTGCCAGCTCTCTGGCAGATACGCAGTATTTT.

The chain uses TRBV25-1 and TRBJ2-5; 8 bases fit TRBD2. With the DNA end fitting TRBJ2-7 better, the J assignment may be wrong. The germline gives CDR1 MGHDK, CDR2 SYGVNS. This CDR3 is built from 15 residues. The chain's CDR3 is CASTPGGLAGYEQYF. The CDR3 bases are TGTGCCAGCACCCCGGGGGGGCTGGCTGGCTACGAGCAGTACTTC.

The genes are TRBV7-2 and TRBJ2-3; 8 nucleotides agree with TRBD2. CDR3 length equals 18 residues. With 1 base clipped from V and 6 bases from J, the junction kept 15 bases outside the gene matches. Germline V gives CDR1 SGHTA, CDR2 FQGNSA. The CDR3 DNA follows: TGTGCCAGCAGCTTAGGGTTAGTCGGGAGGGCCTTGAGGGATACGCAGTATTTT. Amino acid sequence: CASSLGLVGRALRDTQYF.

The gene calls are TRBV7-8 and TRBJ2-3, with D uncertain. Trimming took 0 bases from V and 2 from J, leaving 12 bases between them. The CDR3 runs 16 residues. Germline V CDR1 and CDR2: SGHVS, FQNEAQ. CDR3 region: CASSLAYGHLTDTQYF. CDR3 in DNA: TGTGCCAGCAGCTTAGCCTACGGCCATCTCACAGATACGCAGTATTTT. The full variable domain, its missing parts supplied by reference TRBV7-8 and TRBJ2-3, is GAGVSQSPRYKVAKRGQDVALRCDPISGHVSLFWYQQALGQGPEFLTYFQNEAQLDKSGLPSDRFFAERPEGSVSTLKIQRTQQEDSAVYLCASSLAYGHLTDTQYFGPGTRLTVL.

Here the CDR3 reads CASNPIPGQGGEKLFF. CDR3 nucleotides: TGTGCCAGCAATCCCATCCCGGGACAGGGGGGTGAAAAACTGTTTTTT. The gene calls are TRBV6-4 and TRBJ1-4; 11 positions agree with TRBD1. Per germline, CDR1 MRHNA and CDR2 SNTAGT. J was trimmed by 7 bases and V by 7 bases; bases with no gene match: 11. The CDR3 is 16 residues long.

The J gene is TRBJ1-2, the V gene TRBV5-4; D not certain. Germline lookup yields CDR1 SGHNT and CDR2 YYREEE (reference sequence). CDR3 length: 15 amino acids. Trimming pared 4 bases from V and 0 bases from J, leaving 13 bases between. The chain's CDR3 is CASSAAKVANYGYTF. The CDR3 nucleotides are TGTGCCAGCAGCGCCGCGAAGGTGGCTAACTATGGCTACACCTTC.

The chain has TRBV30 and TRBJ1-6; TRBD1 might be the D (6 bases). With 4 bases removed from V and 3 bases from J, the gap between germline ends came to 10 bases. The V gene's germline CDR1 is GTSNPN and CDR2 SVGIG (reference sequence). This CDR3 spans 14 amino acids. This CDR3 is CAWTRQDYNSPLHF. Here the CDR3 DNA reads TGTGCCTGGACCCGACAGGACTATAATTCACCCCTCCACTTT.

This clone was seen a single time. The gene calls are TRBV19 and TRBJ2-1; D is possibly TRBD1 or TRBD2 (6 bases each). V was clipped by 2 bases and J by 2 bases, with 10 bases between them. From germline, CDR1 is LNHDA and CDR2 SQIVND (reference sequence). This CDR3 is 15 amino acids long. CDR3 sequence reads: CASSILGGPYNEQFF. The CDR3 DNA reads TGTGCCAGTAGTATATTGGGGGGCCCCTACAATGAGCAGTTCTTC.

The chain has TRBV6-5 and TRBJ2-6, with a weak D call TRBD2 (5 bases). V lost 7 bases and J 0 bases, leaving 10 bases between the germline ends. Germline CDR1 MNHEY, CDR2 SVGAGI. The CDR3 totals 15 residues. As DNA, the CDR3 is TGTGCCAGCAAAGGACTGACCTCTGGGGCCAACGTCCTGACTTTC. It encodes CASKGLTSGANVLTF.

The rearrangement links TRBV9 to TRBJ1-4; D is perhaps TRBD1 (6 bases). Trimming shortened V by 0 bases and J by 3 bases, and 6 bases separated the two germline ends. The CDR3 has 14 amino acids. CDR1 and CDR2 from the germline V gene are SGDLS and YYNGEE. The CDR3 DNA sequence: TGTGCCAGCAGCGTAGACAGGGCTAATGAAAAACTGTTTTTT. Its protein is CASSVDRANEKLFF.